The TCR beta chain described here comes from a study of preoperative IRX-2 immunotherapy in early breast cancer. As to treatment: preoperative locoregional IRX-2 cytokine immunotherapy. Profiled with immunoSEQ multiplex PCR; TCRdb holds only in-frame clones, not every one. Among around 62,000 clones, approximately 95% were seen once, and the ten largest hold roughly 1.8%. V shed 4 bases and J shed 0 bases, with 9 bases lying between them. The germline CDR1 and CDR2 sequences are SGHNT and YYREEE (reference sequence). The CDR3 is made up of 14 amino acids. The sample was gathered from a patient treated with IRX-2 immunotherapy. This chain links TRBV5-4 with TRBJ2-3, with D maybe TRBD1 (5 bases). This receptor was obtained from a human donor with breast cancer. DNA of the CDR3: TGTGCCAGCAGCCCGGACACTAGCACAGATACGCAGTATTTT. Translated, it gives CASSPDTSTDTQYF.